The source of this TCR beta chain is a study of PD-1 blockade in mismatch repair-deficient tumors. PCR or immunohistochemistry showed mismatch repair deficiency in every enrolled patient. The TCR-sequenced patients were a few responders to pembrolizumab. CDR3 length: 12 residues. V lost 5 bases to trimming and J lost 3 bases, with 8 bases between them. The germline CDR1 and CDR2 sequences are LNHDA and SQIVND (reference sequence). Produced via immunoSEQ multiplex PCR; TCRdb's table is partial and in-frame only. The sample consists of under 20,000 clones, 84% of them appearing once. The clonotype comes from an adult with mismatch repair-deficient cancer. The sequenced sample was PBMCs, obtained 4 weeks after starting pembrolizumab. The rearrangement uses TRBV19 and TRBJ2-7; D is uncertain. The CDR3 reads CASSLSGYEQYF. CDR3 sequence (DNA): TGTGCCAGTAGTCTCTCCGGCTACGAGCAGTACTTC.